These 19 T cell receptor beta chains originate from one sample sequenced in a study of CD8+CD57+ T cells in acquired aplastic anemia. An expansion of CD8+CD57+ cells by flow cytometry had been shown in patients chosen for sequencing. TCR beta VDJ and CDR3 were profiled, and genomic DNA was the template. From the reads, TCRdb called clonotypes with MiXCR, one entry per CDR3 protein. This sample has approximately 170,000 distinct CDR3 sequences, with roughly 45% found just once. Input material: sorted CD4+, CD8+, or CD8+CD57+ T cells (not recorded which) from PBMCs. The source of these receptors is a human donor with aplastic anemia.

This clonotype was detected only a few times. The chain links TRBV2 to TRBJ1-6; D is ambiguous. Per the germline V gene, CDR1 is SNHLY and CDR2 is FYNNEI. CDR3 length equals 12 residues. Trimming stripped 6 bases from V and 10 bases from J, with 10 bases between. CDR3 region: CASRDPRSPLHF. The CDR3 nucleotides read TGTGCCAGCAGAGATCCAAGGTCACCCCTCCACTTT.

V gene TRBV7-3 combines with J gene TRBJ2-7; no firm D call. Germline V gives CDR1 SGHTA, CDR2 FQGTGA. V lost 4 bases and J 4 bases, leaving 14 bases between the germline ends. CDR3 size: 14 residues. CDR3 in amino acids: CASSYIGVSYEQYF. The DNA of the CDR3 is TGTGCCAGCAGCTATATTGGGGTTTCGTACGAGCAGTACTTC. Using reference TRBV7-3 and TRBJ2-7 for the parts outside the CDR3, the full variable domain is GAGVSQTPSNKVTEKGKYVELRCDPISGHTALYWYRQSLGQGPEFLIYFQGTGAADDSGLPNDRFFAVRPEGSVSTLKIQRTERGDSAVYLCASSYIGVSYEQYFGPGTRLTVT.

The chain uses TRBV24-1 and TRBJ2-1, with 9 bases identical to TRBD2. The J segment lost 2 bases and the V segment lost 2 bases, leaving 3 bases of the junction unmatched. Germline CDR1 KGHDR, CDR2 SFDVKD. The CDR3 has 16 amino acids. The CDR3 is CATSDYSGSTYNEQFF. The CDR3, as DNA: TGTGCCACCAGTGATTATAGCGGGAGTACCTACAATGAGCAGTTCTTC.

With respect to this clonotype: A single base separates this from a much larger clone, so it may be a read error. The rearrangement uses TRBV2 and TRBJ2-7; TRBD1 agrees at 9 bases. CDR1 is SNHLY and CDR2 is FYNNEI in the germline V gene. V gave up 7 bases and J gave up 3 bases; unmatched junction bases: 7. CDR3 length: 14 residues. CDR3 coding DNA: TGTGCCAGCAATGGACAGGGGCGCGGCTACGAGCAGTACGTC. Protein: CASNGQGRGYEQYV.

Concerning this clonotype itself: A junction end diverges from the germline sequence, so it may reflect a read error. The chain couples TRBV7-7 to TRBJ2-2, with D unclear. Germline V lookup: CDR1 SSHAT, CDR2 FNYEAQ (reference sequence). The CDR3 length is 14 residues. This chain's CDR3 is CASSRSSNTGELFF. In DNA, the CDR3 is TGTGCTAGCAGCAGAAGTTCGAACACCGGGGAGCTGTTTTTT. The full variable domain, its missing parts supplied by reference TRBV7-7 and TRBJ2-2, is GAGVSQSPRYKVTKRGQDVTLRCDPISSHATLYWYQQALGQGPEFLTYFNYEAQPDKSGLPSDRFSAERPEGSISTLTIQRTEQRDSAMYRCASSRSSNTGELFFGEGSRLTVL.

J is TRBJ1-1 and V is TRBV10-3, with 8 bases that match TRBD1. This CDR3 has 13 amino acids. The V and J ends lost 8 bases and 3 bases, in that order; junction bases with no gene match: 5. Germline V gene data show CDR1 as ENHRY and CDR2 as SYGVKD. The CDR3 region has the DNA TGTGCCATCGGGACAGGCTCCCACACTGAAGCTTTCTTT. As protein: CAIGTGSHTEAFF.

This clonotype was counted a few times. The chain joins TRBV7-2 to TRBJ2-3; 13 bases map to TRBD2. After removal of 2 bases from V and 2 bases from J, the junction contained 7 bases not matched to a gene. Per germline, CDR1 SGHTA and CDR2 FQGNSA. This CDR3 spans 18 amino acids. This CDR3 reads CASSLLWGLAGTTDTQYF. The CDR3 DNA follows: TGTGCCAGCAGCTTACTATGGGGACTAGCGGGGACCACAGATACGCAGTATTTT.

This clonotype has ten or more counts. The chain recombines TRBV7-9 with TRBJ2-5, with 11 bases aligning to TRBD2. CDR3 length: 14 amino acids. Germline CDR1 is SEHNR and CDR2 is FQNEAQ (reference sequence). The J segment lost 4 bases and the V segment lost 3 bases, leaving 1 base of the junction unmatched. CDR3 in amino acids: CASSLGTSGETQYF. The CDR3 DNA sequence: TGTGCCAGCAGCTTGGGGACTAGCGGAGAGACCCAGTACTTC.

This clonotype was seen many times. As DNA, the CDR3 is TGTGCCAGCAGTGAAGTCTCTGGGGGCGGCTACACCTTC. Residues: CASSEVSGGGYTF. J is TRBJ1-2 and V is TRBV6-1, with D perhaps matching TRBD1 (6 bases). Germline V CDR1 and CDR2: MNHNS, SASEGT. Trimming removed 1 base from V and 8 bases from J, with 11 bases in between. The CDR3 spans 13 residues.

This clonotype was detected ten times or more. The rearrangement links TRBV5-4 to TRBJ2-5; 16 bases align to TRBD2. The length of the CDR3 is 16 residues. The V gene end was trimmed by 3 bases and the J gene end by 3 bases; junction bases not matched to a gene: 2. Germline V gene data show CDR1 as SGHNT and CDR2 as YYREEE (reference sequence). CDR3 protein: CASSSGTSGREETQYF. CDR3 bases: TGTGCCAGCAGCTCGGGGACTAGCGGGAGGGAAGAGACCCAGTACTTC.

This clonotype was seen a few times. The chain carries TRBV9 and TRBJ2-6; perhaps TRBD1 as D (5 bases). The V gene lost 4 bases and the J gene lost 0 bases, with 14 bases spanning the gap. CDR1 and CDR2 (germline): SGDLS, YYNGEE. The CDR3 is 17 amino acids. CDR3 DNA sequence: TGTGCCAGCAGCTGGGCCAGGACACGCTCTGGGGCCAACGTCCTGACTTTC. Translated, it gives CASSWARTRSGANVLTF.

The V call is TRBV24-1, the J call TRBJ2-2; no definite D call. Germline V gene data show CDR1 as KGHDR and CDR2 as SFDVKD. V gave up 3 bases and J gave up 7 bases, with 2 bases separating them. This CDR3 is built from 11 residues. The CDR3 region has the DNA TGTGCCACCAGTGATCTCGGGGAGCTGTTTTTT. Translation: CATSDLGELFF.

A remark on this clonotype: The germline gene is not matched at one end of the junction; a read error may be the cause. J is TRBJ1-6 and V is TRBV2, with TRBD1 as a possible D gene (5 bases). This CDR3 is 16 amino acids long. The V gene's germline CDR1 is SNHLY and CDR2 FYNNEI. Written as DNA, the CDR3 is TGCGCCAACAGGCCCGCAGGAAGCCCTGGTAATTCACCCCTCCACTTT. Translated: CANRPAGSPGNSPLHF.

This clonotype has at least ten counts. The genes are TRBV5-1 and TRBJ2-1, with 8 positions matching TRBD1. CDR1 is SGHRS, CDR2 YFSETQ, per germline. The CDR3 is 14 amino acids. V lost 3 bases, J lost 4 bases, and 3 bases stayed unmatched. CDR3 sequence: CASSWTGTYNEQFF. CDR3 bases: TGCGCCAGCAGCTGGACAGGGACTTACAATGAGCAGTTCTTC.

The chain carries TRBV15 and TRBJ2-3; 7 positions match TRBD2. This CDR3 has 15 amino acids. The trim removed 3 bases at V and 3 bases at J, leaving 6 bases unmatched. Germline lookup yields CDR1 LNHNV and CDR2 YYDKDF (reference sequence). The CDR3 sequence: CATSSPQGGTDTQYF. The CDR3 DNA reads as TGTGCCACCAGCAGTCCCCAGGGAGGGACAGATACGCAGTATTTT.

J is TRBJ1-1 and V is TRBV10-3, with TRBD1 matching 11 bases. The length of the CDR3 is 16 residues. V shed 5 bases and J 8 bases; nucleotides not matched to a gene: 13. CDR1 and CDR2 from the germline V gene are ENHRY and SYGVKD. CDR3 amino acids: CAISSKRTGGVTEAFF. The CDR3 DNA sequence: TGTGCCATCAGTTCCAAAAGGACAGGGGGCGTGACCGAAGCTTTCTTT.

This clonotype was seen many times. The V gene is TRBV20-1, the J gene TRBJ2-1; D remains unclear. Looked up from germline, CDR1 is DFQATT and CDR2 is SNEGSKA (reference sequence). The CDR3 sequence is 16 residues long. Trimming cost V 0 bases and J 6 bases, with 18 bases left between them. This chain's CDR3 is CSARDSSTPLPNEQFF. The DNA for the CDR3 is TGCAGTGCTAGAGATTCTAGTACCCCCTTACCCAATGAGCAGTTCTTC.

This chain uses TRBV24-1 with TRBJ1-1; D might be TRBD1 (6 bases). The germline V gene encodes CDR1 KGHDR and CDR2 SFDVKD. This CDR3 has 15 amino acids. Trimming cost V 9 bases and J 3 bases, with 19 bases left between them. The CDR3 sequence: CATEAGGGWDTEAFF. The CDR3 region has the DNA TGTGCCACCGAGGCCGGGGGCGGATGGGACACTGAAGCTTTCTTT.

This clonotype was found once. The chain uses TRBV15 and TRBJ1-1; no clear D gene. The V end was cut by 4 bases, the J end by 3 bases, with 15 bases between. There are 15 residues in the CDR3. Germline CDR1 is LNHNV and CDR2 is YYDKDF (reference sequence). The CDR3 nucleotides are TGTGCCACCAGCATTTGGCTCGGAACGGACACTGAAGCTTTCTTT. Protein product: CATSIWLGTDTEAFF.